Listed here are 28 T cell receptor beta chains from one sample, sequenced in a study of tumor and adjacent non-tumor tissue in lung cancer. RNA was extracted from bulk tissue without any cell sorting. A modified ARM-PCR protocol with three rounds of nested PCR amplified TCRbeta. TCRdb recomputed calls from the multiplex PCR reads with MiXCR, one row per CDR3 protein. This table holds about 200,000 distinct CDR3 sequences, 71% found once. What was sequenced was lung tumor tissue. The receptors shown here come from a man in his fifties or sixties with non-small cell lung cancer.

Turning to this clonotype: A much bigger clone sits one base away, suggesting this may be a read error. This chain connects TRBV5-4 to TRBJ2-3; tentative D call: TRBD1 (6 bases). Germline-derived CDR1 and CDR2 are SGHNT and YYREEE (reference sequence). The CDR3 runs to 14 residues. V lost 3 bases and J 0 bases, leaving 8 bases between the germline ends. In nucleotides, the CDR3 is TGTGCCAGCAGCTCGAGGGGGAGCACAGATACGCAGTATTTT. It encodes CASSSRGSTDTQYF.

As to this clonotype: A much larger clone lies a single base off, so this may be a read error. The V call is TRBV20-1, the J call TRBJ2-1; D may be TRBD1 (5 bases). This CDR3 spans 13 amino acids. Germline V gene lookup returns CDR1 DFQATT and CDR2 SNEGSKA (reference sequence). The CDR3 here is CSARETGQGEKFF. The CDR3 nucleotides read TGCAGTGCTAGAGAGACGGGTCAGGGTGAGAAGTTCTTC.

The CDR3 DNA is TGTGCCAGCAGCTACCATACATGGCATGAGCAGTTCTTC. Translated, it gives CASSYHTWHEQFF. This chain joins TRBV11-2 and TRBJ2-1; D remains unclear. CDR1 is SGHAT, CDR2 FQNNGV, per germline. V was trimmed by 4 bases and J by 8 bases, leaving 12 bases between them. The CDR3 consists of 13 residues.

CDR3 amino acids: CASSFRGDLNTEAFF. The CDR3, as DNA: TGCGCCAGCAGCTTCAGGGGGGATTTGAACACTGAAGCTTTCTTT. The chain uses TRBV5-1 and TRBJ1-1; 7 nucleotides agree with TRBD1. In germline, CDR1 is SGHRS, CDR2 YFSETQ. CDR3 length: 15 amino acids. After removal of 2 bases from V and 0 bases from J, the junction contained 4 bases not matched to a gene.

This clonotype was recorded at least ten times. This chain links TRBV20-1 with TRBJ2-2; D unclear. The germline V and J ends were trimmed by 6 bases and 2 bases, with 10 bases remaining between them. The germline CDR1 and CDR2 sequences are DFQATT and SNEGSKA (reference sequence). This CDR3 has 13 amino acids. CDR3 protein: CSAVVGNTGELFF. In DNA, the CDR3 is TGCAGTGCCGTGGTGGGAAACACCGGGGAGCTGTTTTTT.

In regard to this clonotype: Likely a read error: the CDR3 ends without its conserved phenylalanine or tryptophan. Because the CDR3's place on the DNA is in doubt, the DNA is left out and the CDR3 is given as listed by TCRdb. The chain carries TRBV11-2 and TRBJ2-3. The CDR3 is 13 residues long, counting both termini. Germline values: CDR1 SGHAT, CDR2 FQNNGV. This chain's CDR3 is CASSLDLTDTLYL.

Details on this clonotype: The junction departs from the called germline gene at one end, perhaps through a read error. The chain recombines TRBV12-3 or TRBV12-4 with TRBJ2-5, with D maybe TRBD2 (6 bases). This CDR3 is built from 16 residues. This chain's CDR3 is CVSSLGVGGAQETQYF. CDR3 sequence (DNA): TGTGTCAGCAGTTTAGGTGTGGGGGGTGCGCAAGAGACCCAGTACTTC.

Comment on this clonotype: One junction end disagrees with the germline gene, perhaps due to a read error. V is TRBV6-1 and J is TRBJ2-3, with D perhaps TRBD1 or TRBD2 (6 bases each). The germline V gene has CDR1 MNHNS and CDR2 SASEGT. This CDR3 region has 14 residues. The CDR3 nucleotides read TGTGCCAGCAAAAGGGGGGAGGACACAGATATGCAGTATTTT. This sequence encodes CASKRGEDTDMQYF.

This chain links TRBV5-4 with TRBJ1-1; 7 nucleotides align to TRBD1. V was clipped by 3 bases and J by 8 bases; unmatched bases: 10. Germline assignment: CDR1 SGHNT and CDR2 YYREEE (reference sequence). The CDR3 extends over 14 amino acids. CDR3 residues: CASSYDRDRMEAFF. Here the CDR3 DNA reads TGTGCCAGCAGCTACGACAGGGACCGAATGGAAGCTTTCTTT.

This chain links TRBV4-1 with TRBJ2-5; D is unclear. V lost 2 bases to trimming and J lost 5 bases, with 18 bases between them. The CDR3 contains 16 residues. Per the germline V gene, CDR1 is MGHRA and CDR2 is YSYEKL. The CDR3 reads CASSQHDTVIRETQYF. The CDR3 DNA sequence: TGCGCCAGCAGCCAACATGACACCGTCATTAGGGAGACCCAGTACTTC.

As regards this clonotype: The CDR3 does not end in the conserved phenylalanine or tryptophan, so this is likely a read error. The chain combines TRBV11-1 with TRBJ2-1; 11 positions agree with TRBD2. The CDR3 runs 17 residues. Per the germline V gene, CDR1 is SGHAT and CDR2 is FQDESV (reference sequence). The CDR3 DNA follows: TGTGTCAGCAGCGAATCTTATAGCGGGGGGGCCTACGATGAGCAGTTCTCC. This encodes CVSSESYSGGAYDEQFS.

The CDR3 protein is CASSLGRAGNNQPQHF. The DNA for the CDR3 is TGTGCCAGCAGTTTAGGGAGGGCAGGGAACAATCAGCCCCAGCATTTT. The gene calls are TRBV12-3 or TRBV12-4 and TRBJ1-5; D might be TRBD1 (5 bases). The CDR3 covers 16 residues. Trimming cost V 1 base and J 3 bases, with 13 bases left between them.

The chain links TRBV24-1 to TRBJ1-1; D unclear. V gave up 11 bases and J gave up 1 base, with 10 bases separating them. The CDR3 spans 12 residues. The germline gives CDR1 KGHDR, CDR2 SFDVKD. Written as DNA, the CDR3 is TGTGCCATCAGGACCCCGAACACTGAAGCTTTCTTT. This translates into CAIRTPNTEAFF.

There are a few counts of this clonotype. This chain uses TRBV20-1 with TRBJ1-2, with 7 nucleotides matching TRBD1. Germline-derived CDR1 and CDR2 are DFQATT and SNEGSKA (reference sequence). J was trimmed by 1 base and V by 5 bases; bases with no gene match: 7. The CDR3 extends over 14 amino acids. CDR3 residues: CSAGRDRDNYGYTF. The CDR3 coding sequence is TGCAGTGCTGGCCGGGACAGAGATAACTATGGCTACACCTTC.

Concerning this clonotype: A much larger clone is a single base away; this may be a read error. This sequence joins TRBV20-1 and TRBJ1-5, with D perhaps TRBD1 (5 bases). V lost 6 bases to trimming and J lost 3 bases, with 15 bases between them. Germline V gene sequence: CDR1 DFQATT, CDR2 SNEGSKA (reference sequence). The CDR3 covers 14 residues. The CDR3 region is CSAPQGDNNQPQHF. CDR3 sequence (DNA): TGCAGTGCACCTCAGGGCGACAACAATCAGCCCCAGCATTTT.

On this clonotype: Just one base apart from a much larger clone, this may be a read error. The V call is TRBV29-1, the J call TRBJ2-1, with D possibly TRBD2 on 5 matching bases. This CDR3 comprises 12 residues. Germline V gene data show CDR1 as SQVTM and CDR2 as ANQGSEA. Trimming pared 4 bases from V and 5 bases from J, leaving 9 bases between. CDR3 sequence reads: CSVASYHNEQFF. CDR3 DNA: TGCAGCGTTGCTAGCTATCACAATGAGCAGTTCTTC.

Only a few counts were recorded for this clonotype. The chain has TRBV11-2 and TRBJ2-1, with 9 bases lining up with TRBD2. The CDR3 has 16 residues. Trimming took 5 bases from V and 6 from J; bases not matched to a gene: 11. Germline-derived CDR1 and CDR2 are SGHAT and FQNNGV. As DNA, the CDR3 is TGTGCCAGCAGCCCCGCGGGAGGGCCGGGGCTCAATGAGCAGTTCTTC. As protein: CASSPAGGPGLNEQFF.

This clonotype was observed many times. V is TRBV10-2 and J is TRBJ2-2, with TRBD1 matching over 7 bases. Trimming cost V 6 bases and J 7 bases; bases outside gene matches: 8. This CDR3 spans 14 amino acids. The germline gives CDR1 WSHSY, CDR2 SAAADI. CDR3 sequence (DNA): TGCGCCAGCAGCGACAGGGTGGGGATCGGGGAGCTGTTTTTT. Residues: CASSDRVGIGELFF.

Concerning this clonotype itself: The CDR3 end shows no conserved phenylalanine or tryptophan, and so a read error is likely. This chain links TRBV20-1 with TRBJ2-7; 10 nucleotides align to TRBD2. Germline-derived CDR1 and CDR2 are DFQATT and SNEGSKA (reference sequence). The CDR3 sequence is 15 residues long. The CDR3 loop reads CSVRKPSGSIYEQYS. The CDR3 coding sequence is TGCAGTGTTAGAAAGCCTAGCGGGAGTATCTACGAGCAGTACTCC.

The V gene is TRBV6-5, the J gene TRBJ2-3; no clear D. The V gene lost 2 bases and the J gene lost 2 bases, with 11 bases spanning the gap. CDR3 size: 15 residues. Germline V gene data show CDR1 as MNHEY and CDR2 as SVGAGI. The CDR3 DNA follows: TGTGCCAGCAGTTACCAGTGGTTTGACACAGATACGCAGTATTTT. Translation: CASSYQWFDTDTQYF.

Turning to this clonotype: This may come from a read error, since a much larger clone is one base off. The conserved phenylalanine or tryptophan is not found at the CDR3 terminus, so this likely reflects a read error. For the CDR3, the DNA is TGCAGTGTCACCGGGACTCCCCAAGAGACCCAGTACATC. Translating it yields CSVTGTPQETQYI. This chain uses TRBV20-1 with TRBJ2-5; D is perhaps TRBD2 (6 bases). CDR1 and CDR2 (germline): DFQATT, SNEGSKA (reference sequence). Trimming pared 7 bases from V and 1 base from J, leaving 13 bases between. CDR3 length: 13 amino acids.

The chain uses TRBV11-3 and TRBJ2-5; 8 bases align to TRBD1. The germline V gene encodes CDR1 SGHNT and CDR2 YENEEA. The CDR3 has 16 residues. V trimming: 3 bases; J trimming: 3 bases; junction bases outside the gene matches: 9. The CDR3 sequence is CASSLSTGGGEETQYF. The CDR3 coding sequence is TGTGCCAGCAGCTTGTCTACAGGGGGTGGAGAAGAGACCCAGTACTTC.

About this clonotype itself: Sequence at one end of the junction differs from germline and may be a read error. The V and J genes are TRBV4-3 and TRBJ1-3; D uncertain. The length of the CDR3 is 14 residues. CDR1 LGHNA and CDR2 YSLEER come from the germline V gene. The CDR3 region is CATSQVKEGNTIYF. CDR3 sequence (DNA): TGCGCCACCAGCCAAGTGAAAGAAGGAAACACCATATATTTT.

This clonotype appeared a few times. No conserved phenylalanine or tryptophan is present at the end of the CDR3, so a read error is the likely explanation. V is TRBV5-1 and J is TRBJ2-1; D gene unclear. Germline values: CDR1 SGHRS, CDR2 YFSETQ. The CDR3 contains 14 residues. Trimming removed 0 bases at V and 13 bases at J, with 17 bases between. The CDR3 protein is CASSLDDGENFQFS. DNA of the CDR3: TGCGCCAGCAGCTTGGATGATGGGGAAAATTTTCAGTTCTCT.

As concerns this clonotype: A much larger clone sits a single nucleotide away, making a read error possible. V usage is TRBV4-1 and J usage is TRBJ1-5; TRBD1 aligns across 12 bases. The germline V gene has CDR1 MGHRA and CDR2 YSYEKL. This CDR3 has 18 amino acids. V dropped 7 bases and J dropped 0; count of bases not matched to a gene: 10. The CDR3 nucleotides read TGCGCCAGCAACCGCCGGGGACAGGGGGCAGGTAGCAATCAGCCCCAGCATTTT. Translated: CASNRRGQGAGSNQPQHF.

With respect to this clonotype: A much more abundant neighbour one base away suggests this may be a read error. The J gene is TRBJ2-3, the V gene TRBV4-2; TRBD1 might be the D (6 bases). The CDR3 runs to 15 residues. Germline V CDR1 and CDR2: LGHNA, YNFKEQ. The V end was cut by 4 bases, the J end by 3 bases, with 14 bases between. The CDR3 DNA sequence: TGTGCCAGCAGCCTCAACAGGGTGCGGACAGATACGCAGTATTTT. Amino acids: CASSLNRVRTDTQYF.

This clonotype was recorded only once. The gene calls are TRBV5-4 and TRBJ2-1; maybe TRBD2 (6 bases). V lost 1 base and J 14 bases, leaving 10 bases between the germline ends. This CDR3 contains 11 residues. Germline loops: CDR1 SGHNT, CDR2 YYREEE (reference sequence). Here the CDR3 reads CASSLPGTEFF. The CDR3 bases are TGTGCCAGCAGCTTGCCCGGGACTGAGTTCTTC.

For the CDR3, the DNA is TGCGCCAGCAGCTTGGCCGAAGAGGGAAATGAGCAGTTCTTC. This gives the protein CASSLAEEGNEQFF. J is TRBJ2-1 and V is TRBV5-1, with a tentative D call TRBD2 (5 bases). The CDR3 runs to 14 residues. V dropped 0 bases and J dropped 7 bases, with 11 bases sitting between them. Germline V gives CDR1 SGHRS, CDR2 YFSETQ.